The present TCR beta chain was sequenced within a study of beta chain features in type 1 diabetes. About the research overall: Fewer than 140,000,000 sorted cells were examined across all samples.

This clone turned up a few times. Its specificity is not known. General study points: All four CD4+ subsets of Type 1 diabetes patients contained TCRB CDR3s that were moderately but significantly shorter.

The CDR3 is made up of 14 amino acids. V shed 1 base and J shed 2 bases, with 8 bases lying between them. CDR1 and CDR2 from the germline V gene are SGHNT and YYREEE (reference sequence). Every isolated RNA sample was fully reverse transcribed, so sequencing captured expressed TCRB transcripts. Produced via immunoSEQ multiplex PCR; TCRdb's table is partial and in-frame only. The sample contains 300,000 or so clones, around 9.7% of which appear only once. Sequenced material: central memory CD4+ T cells from blood. V gene TRBV5-4 combines with J gene TRBJ2-3; the D is unclear. The clonotype was recovered from a man aged 30 to 45 with type 1 diabetes. The CDR3 sequence: CASSLWRNTDTQYF. CDR3 nucleotides: TGTGCCAGCAGCTTGTGGCGGAACACAGATACGCAGTATTTT.